This TCR beta chain originates from a study of cytomegalovirus exposure and HLA in healthy donors. Points from the study as a whole: According to an earlier analysis, most TCR beta V segments yielded productive rearrangements about 87% or about 30% of the time. It was in a later analysis that TCR association rates were seen to vary by HLA locus, highest for DRB1 and lowest for HLA-C. Analysis was carried out at a later point, and it linked a missense DCLRE1C variant to TCR beta V- and J-gene trimming.

With 60 Vbeta and 13 Jbeta primers, the PCR was carried out. The protocol was immunoSEQ multiplex PCR, while the TCRdb copy is restricted to in-frame clones and leaves out a portion. This sample has 180,000 or so clones, with over 70% found just once. This CDR3 is 12 amino acids long. With V trimmed by 4 bases and J by 8 bases, 6 bases remained unmatched. Germline CDR1 and CDR2: SQVTM and ANQGSEA. Participants comprised healthy donors of bone marrow. Note on this clone: Antigen unknown.

V is TRBV29-1 and J is TRBJ1-2; 8 bases align to TRBD1. Input material: PBMCs. This TCR derives from an older woman in good health and CMV-seropositive. The DNA of the CDR3 is TGCAGCGTTGCGCAGGGGGCTGGCGGCTACACCTTC. Translation: CSVAQGAGGYTF. Full variable domain (remainder filled in from reference TRBV29-1 and TRBJ1-2): SAVISQKPSRDICQRGTSLTIQCQVDSQVTMMFWYRQQPGQSLTLIATANQGSEATYESGFVIDKFPISRPNLTFSTLTVSNMSPEDSSIYLCSVAQGAGGYTFGSGTRLTVV.